The entry below gives a single TCR beta chain sequence along with its context. Its antigen remains unidentified. There are no base qualities to consult, and no much larger clone falls within one base. This entry belongs to a study of cytomegalovirus exposure and HLA in healthy donors (dated by TCRdb to 2017 to 2019). Some background on the complete study: In an earlier analysis of 587 of the donors, less than 350 Gb of sequence data and 100 million or so unique TCR beta sequences from about 190 million T cells were reported. An early release that covered roughly 600 HLA-typed donors contained approximately 320 gigabases of sequencing data and about 84 million unique TCR sequences. In a later genetic analysis, genome-wide SNP genotypes for about three fifths of the roughly 670 donors were used, and that subset was treated as a discovery cohort. Typing coverage differed by locus: A, B, C, DRB1 and DQB1 were typed in roughly 629-630 donors, DQA1 in 500 to 550, DPA1 in approximately 600, and DPB1 in approximately 450. HLA typing covered class I and class II loci at four-digit resolution. Every discovery cohort repertoire had been produced on one sequencing platform. Using immunosequencing, the study profiled T cell repertoires from 500 to 800 subjects and related those repertoires to cytomegalovirus serostatus. A later analysis re-examined previously published TCR beta repertoires from several hundred donors and added high-resolution HLA genotyping to investigate patterns of TCR occurrence. The genetic ancestry cluster associated with self-reported Caucasian donors included 81% of the 398 genotyped donors. High-throughput TCR immunosequencing, statistical association of individual TCRs with disease status, and machine learning were combined to predict cytomegalovirus infection status. The aim of the study was to test whether cataloging public T cell receptors could identify signatures of past pathogen exposure. Donor age, sex, ethnicity and CMV serostatus were compiled alongside the repertoire data. A separate validation cohort of 100 to 150 different subjects was used in addition to the 666-subject first cohort. Among around 400 genotyped donors of the cohort, an average of 235,054 unique TCR beta nucleotide sequences were sequenced per donor, roughly a sixth of them non-productive. Rather than drawing on any new phenotypic data, the later analysis identified candidate immune exposures from TCR beta sequences and the way those sequences occurred across donors. Roughly five DR-DQ haplotypes were handled as single units for association and clustering, since linkage in the cohort was strong. An earlier analysis of 587 of the donors used high-throughput TCR beta sequencing to judge whether each TCR beta V gene segment behaved as functional or pseudogenic.

The cohort comprised 710 or so healthy bone marrow donors. All cohort members were sampled while nominally healthy, although unrecorded immune exposures were likely present. The donor was CMV seronegative and was included in the group of 352 seronegative cohort members. A peripheral blood sample was collected from each donor, and TCR beta sequencing was performed on peripheral blood mononuclear cells. Genomic DNA extraction from the blood cell samples was performed with the Qiagen DNeasy Blood Extraction Kit. Beyond this particular receptor, the publication reports: Because counts were too low, about 18 rarely observed V segments, including chromosome 9 orphons, were excluded from the earlier analysis of 500 to 700 of the donors. Immune exposure information for the cohort was limited to CMV serostatus. An earlier analysis of approximately 570 of the donors showed that most TCR beta V segments appeared in productive rearrangements either about 87% or about 30% of the time, which broadly matched IMGT annotations. The authors suggested that the approach could potentially be extended to other disease states and immunological phenotypes. Strong co-occurrence of HLA alleles, especially DR and DQ, made assigning TCR associations to individual alleles difficult. Roughly uniform sequencing depth across donors was assumed in presence/absence analyses, although this assumption may not hold. In both the original and validation cohorts, the classifier was reported to diagnose cytomegalovirus status with high specificity and sensitivity. Across donors, most TCR sequences were observed very rarely, whereas some public TCRs were present in many individuals. The study listed 164 TCR beta chains as associated with cytomegalovirus. According to a later analysis, most CMV-associated TCR beta chains appeared to be HLA-restricted, and the HLA associations seemed to be driven largely by CMV exposure. This cohort had only TCR beta chains sequenced, and the lack of alpha or paired-chain data limited which features could be detected. Compared with equally common non-associated chains, HLA-associated TCR beta chains in a later analysis were more clonally expanded and had lower generation probabilities. A later genetic analysis associated a missense DCLRE1C variant with V-gene and J-gene trimming of TCR beta chains, and an independent cohort replicated the association. In vitro tests confirmed that a few of the cytomegalovirus-associated TCR beta chains recognize cytomegalovirus antigens. Because the 87-base-pair reads could not distinguish some IMGT-functional V segments, including TRBV6-2 and TRBV6-3, those segments were excluded. Correlated functional status among segregating V segments might be attributable to linkage disequilibrium, but an unknown experimental factor could not be ruled out. A group of highly shared sequence variants was considered likely to be a technical artifact of the sequencing pipeline. Because HLA typing was missing for some donors at each locus, association tests included only the typed subset. In a later analysis, the rate of TCR association differed among HLA loci, with DRB1 alleles having the most associated TCRs and HLA-C alleles having the fewest. At a false discovery rate of 0.05, a later analysis linked about 17,000 TCR beta sequences to specific HLA alleles. According to a later genetic analysis, donors in an Asian-associated ancestry cluster had fewer N-insertions in productive TCRs than the roughly 700-donor mean. A further reported finding was that TCR beta sequences accurately predicted the HLA-A and HLA-B alleles for most subjects in the first cohort. A later analysis reported that several top co-occurrence clusters appeared linked to parvovirus B19, influenza, CMV and Epstein-Barr virus.

CDR1 MDHEN and CDR2 SYDVKM are derived from the germline V gene. CDR3 length: 13 amino acids, cysteine to phenylalanine. Only the CDR3 region is kept as DNA, spanning 39 bases read in frame from base 1. The junction carries 9 bases between V and J, which are trimmed by 2 bases and 7 bases respectively. Library method: the immunoSEQ multiplex PCR assay. For the multiplex PCR, a mixture combining 60 forward primers for TCR Vbeta segments and 13 reverse primers for TCR Jbeta segments was used. Amplification of the CDR3 region of rearranged TCR beta genes was performed with a multiplex PCR assay on genomic DNA. The Illumina HiSeq System was used to sequence the amplified TCR beta libraries as 87-base-pair reads. From the authors' description of their analysis: Across the 500 to 750 repertoires, a later analysis counted tens of millions of unique TCR beta chains, 8.5 million to 12 million of which were shared by at least two donors. Raw reads were error-corrected and collapsed into unique sequences with a nearest-neighbor algorithm that merged closely related sequences to remove PCR and sequencing errors. Alignment of CDR3 sequences to IMGT reference sequences was used to assign V, D and J gene segments. For a sequence to be retained, at least a six-nucleotide match to both a V gene segment and a J gene segment was required. Rearrangements were called productive when the CDR3 lacked stop codons and stayed in frame with V and J; all others were non-productive. CDR3 was defined by IMGT convention, running from the second conserved V-encoded cysteine to the conserved J-encoded phenylalanine. The earlier analysis of about 610 of the donors excluded any sequence lacking an unambiguous match to a single V gene segment. In an earlier analysis of several hundred of the donors, V segments were called functional above 56.7% productive rearrangements and were called segregating when the between-donor standard deviation exceeded 5%. A statistical classification framework was developed to diagnose cytomegalovirus status using the catalog of TCR beta chain sequences. V and J gene assignment, in a later analysis, came from comparing TCR nucleotide sequences with IMGT/GENE-DB human TR gene sequences. In a later analysis, CDR3 sequences and most-parsimonious VDJ recombination scenarios were assigned using the TCRdist pipeline. A later analysis defined each TCR beta chain by its CDR3 amino acid sequence plus V-gene family, and excluded reads lacking a unique V-gene family. As a way to deal with suspected cross-contamination and a sequencing artifact, a later analysis dropped approximately 570 nucleotide sequences that were highly shared and had low generation probability. A later analysis calculated a clonal expansion index for each public chain from normalized within-repertoire ranks of inferred template counts. In a later analysis, generation probabilities were computed with a VDJ recombination model fitted to out-of-frame rearrangements, and the resulting probabilities were checked against IGoR. Hypergeometric tests were used in a later analysis to score TCR-TCR, TCR-HLA and TCR-CMV co-occurrence, with a repertoire-size bias correction applied to the TCR pairs. In a later analysis, false discovery rates were estimated by permuting HLA or CMV assignments 20 times. In a later analysis, co-occurring TCRs were grouped using DBSCAN, with TCRdist sequence similarity added in when clustering inside HLA-allele-positive subsets. For co-occurrence clustering, repertoires with fewer than 30,000 or more than 120,000 public chains were excluded, along with 5 or 6 repertoires with anomalous nucleotide sharing. This is the immuneACCESS table as TCRdb keeps it, with only in-frame sequences that have V and J called. A part of the clones is gone; compared with another copy, unresolved V genes explain less than half, and the rest is unexplained. The DNA was the basis for D and trimming; V, J and clone size are from that table. This sample lists just under 150,000 clones; over 80% were detected once. The ten largest clones capture less than 3.5% of the sample.

The specimen sequenced was PBMCs. This clonotype originated in a woman aged 25 to 39 in good health and CMV-seronegative. The sequence is built from TRBV28 and TRBJ2-4; a tentative D call is TRBD1 (5 bases match). The CDR3 protein is CASSLRQFNIQYF. The DNA is TGTGCCAGCAGTTTAAGACAGTTTAACATTCAGTACTTC. Extended through the reference TRBV28 and TRBJ2-4 proteins, this CDR3 yields the full variable domain: DVKVTQSSRYLVKRTGEKVFLECVQDMDHENMFWYRQDPGLGLRLIYFSYDVKMKEKGDIPEGYSVSREKKERFSLILESASTNQTSMYLCASSLRQFNIQYFGAGTRLSVL.